This is a list of T cell receptor beta chains from one sample in a study of T cell responses to AZD1222 COVID-19 vaccine. Repertoires were generated with immunoSEQ multiplex PCR, while TCRdb's copy carries only in-frame clones and drops some. This sample has more than 110,000 clones, with just over 90% found just once. Sequencing was performed on peripheral blood, taken on day 0 of AZD1222 vaccination. The receptors here all came from an adult in good health. The CDR3 runs from the conserved cysteine through the conserved F or W.

TRBV19	15	TRBJ1-5	CASSTQTGGNQPQHF
TRBV19	16	TRBJ1-1	CASKKGPGAPNTEAFF
TRBV12-5	13	TRBJ2-5	CASEDSGVETQYF
TRBV15	14	TRBJ2-5	CATSRGRSSETQYF
TRBV4-3	16	TRBJ1-6	CASSQDDGSYNSPLHF
TRBV7-2	14	TRBJ2-1	CASSTGQGVDEQFF
TRBV11-2	19	TRBJ2-3	CASSPGTSLGTGRTDTQYF
TRBV28	13	TRBJ1-4	CAIGTGFGEKLFF
TRBV7-6	15	TRBJ2-1	CASSAAGTGVNEQFF
TRBV9	13	TRBJ2-3	CASSVAGTDTQYF
TRBV5-1	13	TRBJ2-7	CASSLRSSYEQYF
TRBV4-3	13	TRBJ1-1	CASSQSWNTEAFF
TRBV4-2	14	TRBJ2-7	CASSVDGADYEQYF
TRBV6-2/TRBV6-3	15	TRBJ2-5	CASSSSGGAVETQYF
TRBV11-3	13	TRBJ2-7	CASSLVGGYEQYF
TRBV6-2/TRBV6-3	17	TRBJ1-5	CASSFSWDKLSNQPQHF
TRBV6-6	16	TRBJ2-6	CASNYLGSSGANVLTF
TRBV3-1/TRBV3-2	14	TRBJ2-5	CASSQVAGQETQYF
TRBV14	13	TRBJ2-3	CASSQDRLDTQYF
TRBV5-1	15	TRBJ2-1	CASSLGFLSYNEQFF
TRBV5-6	14	TRBJ1-1	CASSARVLFTEAFF
TRBV9	15	TRBJ2-7	CASSLSGPHSYEQYF
TRBV7-3	19	TRBJ2-2	CASSAQSGAGVLITGELFF
TRBV5-4	15	TRBJ1-5	CASSYDRGLNQPQHF
TRBV5-4	15	TRBJ1-1	CASSLAASRDTEAFF